What follows describes a single T cell receptor beta chain. Participants were aged roughly 18 to 89 years from roughly 26 US areas. Participant-reported clinical history was the basis for cohort assignment. V was trimmed by 3 bases and J by 6 bases, leaving 8 bases between them. The CDR3 totals 13 residues. Germline lookup yields CDR1 MDHEN and CDR2 SYDVKM. In the original analysis: Estimates of nucleated cell counts were drawn from the amplification of reference gene primers. Repertoires were generated with immunoSEQ multiplex PCR, while TCRdb's copy carries only in-frame clones and drops some. D and trimming come from the DNA, and the V and J calls and clone size come from that table. The sample comprises 250,000 or so clones, approximately 90% of which are singletons, and 2.8% rests with the top ten. The data stem from a study of blood T cell repertoires in COVID-19. On the study more broadly: T cells, B-cell-depleted T cells, or PBMCs provided the cDNA or gDNA that served as material.

The V and J genes are TRBV28 and TRBJ2-2; D remains unclear. The specimen was PBMCs or T cells enriched from blood (not recorded which). The receptor was isolated from a man in his forties who had been exposed to COVID-19. CDR3 sequence: CASSFQVAGELFF. In DNA form, the CDR3 reads TGTGCCAGCAGTTTCCAGGTTGCCGGGGAGCTGTTTTTT.